This T cell receptor (beta chain) derives from a study of blood T cell repertoires in COVID-19 (TCRdb year 2020). Background for the entire study: Samples covering the acute and convalescent phases of COVID-19 were provided by collaborators in the United States, Italy and Spain. The prospective study material was composed of cDNA or gDNA derived from T cells, B-cell-depleted T cells, or PBMCs. Subjects who had been exposed to COVID-19, were actively infected with it, or had recovered from it provided the deeply sampled blood TCRbeta repertoires that made up the dataset. The repertoires were released in a freely available public database meant as a resource for research on the immune response to SARS-CoV-2. Samples came from the ongoing ImmuneRACE study (first 160 participants) plus 1,254 subjects from 6 global collaborators. The sample metadata nearly always contained a de-identified subject ID, COVID-19 status, age in years and sex. Where HLA class I and class II types were available, the types were taken from metadata supplied by the sample provider, not from assay-based typing.

Enrolling through a virtual design, the prospective study's participants ranged in age from roughly 18 to 95 years and lived across roughly 23 United States geographic areas. To assign participants to cohorts, the prospective study relied on clinical history that participants themselves reported in a screening survey and a study questionnaire. ImmuneRACE Cohort 3 recovered participants were defined by two consecutive negative NP/OP PCR tests, healthcare professional clearance, or symptom resolution. Each participant in the prospective study had whole blood, serum and a nasopharyngeal or oropharyngeal swab collected by mobile phlebotomists. Over a roughly 2-month period, participants in the prospective study had the option of providing additional blood draws and questionnaires. Blood samples from the prospective study were shipped frozen or at room temperature prior to DNA extraction. For this clone: The antigen it binds to is not known. Base qualities are not at hand, and no much larger clone is one base apart.

Paper-wide results and their limitations: Clinical and demographic metadata were provided uncurated, with the amount varying by source and participant.

From a lookup of the germline V gene, CDR1 and CDR2 are SGHRS and YFSETQ. Counted from cysteine to phenylalanine, this CDR3 has 17 amino acids. This entry keeps only the CDR3 DNA: 51 bases, framed from base 1. Unmatched junction bases come to 14, with V trimmed by 4 bases and J by 9 bases. TCRbeta CDR3 regions were amplified from genomic DNA using the immunoSEQ Assay, a bias-controlled multiplex PCR. From the authors' description of their analysis: Within the assay, amplification of reference gene primers was used to estimate how many nucleated cells each sample contained. Sequence reads were collapsed and filtered to measure the absolute abundance of every unique TCRbeta CDR3 rearrangement. For each sample, productive Simpson clonality was calculated by taking the square root of Simpson's diversity index across productive rearrangements. Entries here come from immuneACCESS through TCRdb and include only in-frame sequences with V and J called. Some clones fail to appear in such tables; in the studies checked, an unresolved V gene covers under half of the shortfall, and the cause of the remainder is unknown. V and J calls and clone size are as listed in that table; D and trimming were resolved from the DNA. This sample gives about 480,000 clones in total; 88% of them show up just once. The ten largest clonotypes hold less than 2% of the sample.

This receptor was identified in a woman between 35 and 50 years old who had recovered from COVID-19. The sequence links TRBV5-1 to TRBJ2-1; 12 central nucleotides agree with TRBD2. The sequenced sample was PBMCs or T cells enriched from blood (not recorded which). The nucleotide sequence is given as TGCGCCAGCAGCACCTCCCCGCGGCTAGCGGGAGGGGGTGAGCAGTTCTTC. It is translated as CASSTSPRLAGGGEQFF.